The 30 T cell receptor beta chains below come from one sample, sequenced in a study of beta chain features in type 1 diabetes. Sequencing targeted expressed TCRB transcripts, as all isolated RNA had been reverse transcribed. Clones were read by immunoSEQ multiplex PCR, and TCRdb kept only the in-frame ones, dropping some. In the table there are about 450,000 clones, about an eighth of which are singletons. The sample taken for sequencing was naive CD4+ T cells from blood. These receptors came from a woman aged 18-29 years in good health.

This rearrangement joins TRBV25-1 to TRBJ1-1; the match to TRBD1 covers 9 bases. Germline V gene sequence: CDR1 MGHDK, CDR2 SYGVNS. CDR3 length: 15 residues. J was trimmed by 4 bases and V by 2 bases; bases with no gene match: 5. The DNA for the CDR3 is TGTGCCAGCAGTGAAGATGGGACAGGGTCCACTGAAGCTTTCTTT. Translation gives CASSEDGTGSTEAFF.

This clone has a count of ten or more. The V gene is TRBV7-2, the J gene TRBJ2-4; 8 nucleotides match TRBD2. Per the germline V gene, CDR1 is SGHTA and CDR2 is FQGNSA. V shed 1 base, J shed 6 bases, and the junction held 8 bases outside the gene matches. The CDR3 runs to 16 residues. The CDR3: CASSLVAVSGRNIQYF. CDR3 nucleotides: TGTGCCAGCAGCTTAGTCGCGGTGAGCGGGAGAAACATTCAGTACTTC.

The V and J genes are TRBV25-1 and TRBJ1-1; D perhaps matches TRBD1 (6 bases). This CDR3 comprises 13 residues. Germline lookup yields CDR1 MGHDK and CDR2 SYGVNS. Trimming removed 9 bases at V and 4 bases at J, with 15 bases between. This chain's CDR3 is CASQGYGGTEAFF. CDR3 nucleotides: TGTGCCAGTCAGGGGTACGGGGGCACTGAAGCTTTCTTT.

This clone occurred a few times. The chain employs TRBV7-2 and TRBJ2-1; 9 bases fit TRBD2. The CDR3 is made up of 16 amino acids. Germline-derived CDR1 and CDR2 are SGHTA and FQGNSA. Trimming took 4 bases from V and 3 from J; bases not matched to a gene: 7. This CDR3 is CASSYGGRALYNEQFF. CDR3 DNA: TGTGCCAGCAGCTACGGCGGGAGGGCCCTCTACAATGAGCAGTTCTTC. Full variable domain (remainder filled in from reference TRBV7-2 and TRBJ2-1): GAGVSQSPSNKVTEKGKDVELRCDPISGHTALYWYRQSLGQGLEFLIYFQGNSAPDKSGLPSDRFSAERTGGSVSTLTIQRTQQEDSAVYLCASSYGGRALYNEQFFGPGTRLTVL.

CDR3 nucleotides: TGTGCCAGCAGTGTGACAGGGTCGGAAAAACTGTTTTTT. It encodes CASSVTGSEKLFF. This chain joins TRBV25-1 and TRBJ1-4; TRBD1 matches at 7 bases. V shed 4 bases and J 8 bases; nucleotides not matched to a gene: 4. Per the germline V gene, CDR1 is MGHDK and CDR2 is SYGVNS. The CDR3 totals 13 residues. Supplemented by reference TRBV25-1 and TRBJ1-4, the full variable domain reads EADIYQTPRYLVIGTGKKITLECSQTMGHDKMYWYQQDPGMELHLIHYSYGVNSTEKGDLSSESTVSRIRTEHFPLTLESARPSHTSQYLCASSVTGSEKLFFGSGTQLSVL.

This clone was found a few times. The chain employs TRBV7-7 and TRBJ2-3, with TRBD1 matching 9 bases. V was pared by 3 bases and J by 2 bases, with 3 bases of the junction left unmatched. This CDR3 comprises 15 residues. Germline V gene lookup returns CDR1 SSHAT and CDR2 FNYEAQ (reference sequence). The DNA for the CDR3 is TGTGCCAGCAGCTTCGGGACAGGGACCACAGATACGCAGTATTTT. This codes for CASSFGTGTTDTQYF.

The rearrangement uses TRBV2 and TRBJ2-5; 12 bases agree with TRBD1. Per the germline V gene, CDR1 is SNHLY and CDR2 is FYNNEI. The CDR3 runs 14 residues. V was clipped by 6 bases and J by 5 bases; unmatched bases: 4. CDR3 region: CASRRDRGQETQYF. Written as DNA, the CDR3 is TGTGCCAGCAGGAGGGACAGGGGGCAGGAGACCCAGTACTTC.

This clone was detected only a few times. This rearrangement joins TRBV10-3 to TRBJ2-1; TRBD2 is a possible D gene (6 bases). Trimming removed 0 bases at V and 0 bases at J, with 18 bases between. The germline gives CDR1 ENHRY, CDR2 SYGVKD. The CDR3 spans 19 residues. CDR3 residues: CAISESAGRARSSYNEQFF. The DNA for the CDR3 is TGTGCCATCAGTGAGTCGGCGGGAAGGGCCCGGAGCTCCTACAATGAGCAGTTCTTC.

V gene TRBV7-9 combines with J gene TRBJ2-3; D not resolved. The CDR3 has 15 residues. CDR1 is SEHNR and CDR2 is FQNEAQ in the germline V gene (reference sequence). V lost 3 bases to trimming and J lost 0 bases, with 10 bases between them. In DNA form, the CDR3 reads TGTGCCAGCAGCTTCGGCCTCCATAGCACAGATACGCAGTATTTT. Translated, it gives CASSFGLHSTDTQYF.

The chain is built from TRBV25-1 and TRBJ2-1; 8 bases fit TRBD2. The CDR3 loop spans 16 amino acids. V lost 3 bases, J lost 6 bases, and 10 bases stayed unmatched. Germline loops: CDR1 MGHDK, CDR2 SYGVNS. CDR3: CASSDTQREYSNEQFF. As DNA, the CDR3 is TGTGCCAGCAGTGATACACAGCGGGAGTACAGCAATGAGCAGTTCTTC.

This clone was observed a few times. The V call is TRBV30, the J call TRBJ1-5, with D maybe TRBD1 (6 bases). CDR3 length: 16 amino acids. Trimming shortened V by 1 base and J by 0 bases, and 13 bases separated the two germline ends. From germline, CDR1 is GTSNPN and CDR2 SVGIG (reference sequence). In DNA form, the CDR3 reads TGTGCCTGGAGTGGCAGGGGCTACTATAGCAATCAGCCCCAGCATTTT. It is translated as CAWSGRGYYSNQPQHF.

The sample holds a few counts of this clone. J is TRBJ1-1 and V is TRBV7-6; maybe TRBD1 (5 bases). Germline V CDR1 and CDR2: SGHVS, FNYEAQ. Trimming pared 4 bases from V and 2 bases from J, leaving 14 bases between. There are 15 residues in the CDR3. This CDR3 is CASSSFRGPNTEAFF. CDR3 sequence (DNA): TGTGCCAGCAGCTCCTTTCGGGGCCCTAACACTGAAGCTTTCTTT. The variable domain in full, with the rest retrieved from reference TRBV7-6 and TRBJ1-1, is GAGVSQSPRYKVTKRGQDVALRCDPISGHVSLYWYRQALGQGPEFLTYFNYEAQQDKSGLPNDRFSAERPEGSISTLTIQRTEQRDSAMYRCASSSFRGPNTEAFFGQGTRLTVV.

The chain uses TRBV27 and TRBJ2-7, with D perhaps matching TRBD1 or TRBD2 (5 bases each). Trimming stripped 4 bases from V and 3 bases from J, with 13 bases between. Germline CDR1 and CDR2: MNHEY and SMNVEV (reference sequence). The CDR3 has 14 residues. The CDR3 nucleotides read TGTGCCAGCAGTTCTCCGGGACGGGACTACGAGCAGTACTTC. It encodes CASSSPGRDYEQYF.

The chain employs TRBV12-5 and TRBJ2-1; 10 positions match TRBD2. Per germline, CDR1 LGHNT and CDR2 FRNRAP. J lost 1 base, V lost 2 bases, and 2 bases had no gene match. This CDR3 is 16 amino acids long. CDR3 region: CASGLRLAGSYNEQFF. CDR3 sequence (DNA): TGTGCTAGTGGTTTGAGACTAGCGGGTTCCTACAATGAGCAGTTCTTC. Variable domain in full (rest from reference TRBV12-5 and TRBJ2-1): DARVTQTPRHKVTEMGQEVTMRCQPILGHNTVFWYRQTMMQGLELLAYFRNRAPLDDSGMPKDRFSAEMPDATLATLKIQPSEPRDSAVYFCASGLRLAGSYNEQFFGPGTRLTVL.

With regard to this clone: In the same sample, other DNA sequences code for this CDR3. J is TRBJ2-3 and V is TRBV9; no clear D. Trimming removed 2 bases from V and 0 bases from J, with 4 bases in between. CDR1 is SGDLS, CDR2 YYNGEE, per germline. CDR3 length: 13 amino acids. CDR3 coding DNA: TGTGCCAGCAGCGTGCGAAGCACAGATACGCAGTATTTT. This sequence encodes CASSVRSTDTQYF.

V usage is TRBV7-9 and J usage is TRBJ1-3, with TRBD1 as a possible D gene (6 bases). The V end was cut by 2 bases, the J end by 3 bases, with 14 bases between. CDR3 length: 16 residues. CDR1 is SEHNR, CDR2 FQNEAQ, per germline (reference sequence). The CDR3 DNA is TGTGCCAGCAGCTTAACAGGACAGAAGATTGGAAACACCATATATTTT. Amino acid sequence: CASSLTGQKIGNTIYF.

This chain uses TRBV7-9 with TRBJ1-4, with D tentatively TRBD1 (5 bases). This CDR3 spans 15 amino acids. Germline V gene lookup returns CDR1 SEHNR and CDR2 FQNEAQ (reference sequence). The V gene lost 4 bases and the J gene lost 4 bases, with 13 bases spanning the gap. The CDR3 sequence: CASSSLTANNEKLFF. The DNA for the CDR3 is TGTGCCAGCAGCTCGTTGACAGCCAATAATGAAAAACTGTTTTTT.

This rearrangement joins TRBV5-1 to TRBJ1-2, with 8 positions matching TRBD1. The CDR3 runs 12 residues. CDR1 is SGHRS, CDR2 YFSETQ, per germline. Trimming at V came to 3 bases and at J to 8 bases, leaving 3 bases not matched to a gene. The CDR3 loop reads CASSSDRGGYTF. The CDR3 nucleotides read TGCGCCAGCAGCTCCGACAGGGGAGGCTACACCTTC. Using reference TRBV5-1 and TRBJ1-2 for the parts outside the CDR3, the full variable domain is KAGVTQTPRYLIKTRGQQVTLSCSPISGHRSVSWYQQTPGQGLQFLFEYFSETQRNKGNFPGRFSGRQFSNSRSEMNVSTLELGDSALYLCASSSDRGGYTFGSGTRLTVV.

This clone has just a few counts. The gene calls are TRBV30 and TRBJ2-5; perhaps TRBD1 as D (6 bases). The J call may be wrong; the DNA end is better matched by TRBJ2-7. Per germline, CDR1 GTSNPN and CDR2 SVGIG (reference sequence). There are 13 residues in the CDR3. The CDR3 DNA is TGTGCCTGTGGAAGGGGGAGCTCCTACGAGCAGTACTTC. Its protein is CACGRGSSYEQYF.

Only a few counts were recorded for this clone. This chain uses TRBV4-3 with TRBJ2-1, with 7 bases fitting TRBD2. J gave up 10 bases and V 6 bases, and 15 bases lay outside the gene matches. Germline CDR1 is LGHNA and CDR2 is YSLEER. The CDR3 is 15 residues long. The CDR3 sequence: CASSLSGLPAREQFF. As DNA, the CDR3 is TGCGCCAGCAGTCTATCGGGACTACCAGCCAGGGAGCAGTTCTTC.

V and J are TRBV19 and TRBJ2-7, with D unresolved. V lost 5 bases and J lost 4, with 15 bases in between. Germline CDR1 is LNHDA and CDR2 is SQIVND (reference sequence). The CDR3 runs to 14 residues. The CDR3 sequence is CASSSSLIHYEQYF. The CDR3 DNA sequence: TGTGCCAGTAGTTCCTCGCTTATCCATTACGAGCAGTACTTC.

The chain uses TRBV7-2 and TRBJ2-1, with 9 bases that match TRBD1. The CDR3 has 15 residues. With 5 bases clipped from V and 2 bases from J, the junction kept 4 bases outside the gene matches. The germline V gene has CDR1 SGHTA and CDR2 FQGNSA. CDR3 protein: CASSPRQGAYNEQFF. In DNA, the CDR3 is TGTGCCAGCAGCCCCCGACAGGGGGCCTACAATGAGCAGTTCTTC.

In this sample, this clone turned up a few times. The rearrangement joins TRBV7-9 to TRBJ2-1; TRBD2 agrees at 12 bases. V shed 6 bases and J 9 bases; nucleotides not matched to a gene: 6. This CDR3 has 14 residues. Germline V gene data show CDR1 as SEHNR and CDR2 as FQNEAQ (reference sequence). CDR3 amino acids: CASRPSGRGSEQFF. CDR3 sequence (DNA): TGTGCCAGCAGGCCTAGCGGGAGGGGGTCTGAGCAGTTCTTC.

This chain's CDR3 is CASSPRGQPNTGELFF. For the CDR3, the DNA is TGTGCCAGTAGCCCAAGGGGACAACCGAACACCGGGGAGCTGTTTTTT. The rearrangement uses TRBV19 and TRBJ2-2; the D gene is possibly TRBD1 (6 bases). V lost 6 bases and J 0 bases, leaving 14 bases between the germline ends. This CDR3 contains 16 residues. CDR1 and CDR2 from the germline V gene are LNHDA and SQIVND (reference sequence).

The V gene is TRBV15, the J gene TRBJ1-3; D unresolved. V lost 6 bases and J lost 4, with 16 bases in between. Germline V gene lookup returns CDR1 LNHNV and CDR2 YYDKDF (reference sequence). This CDR3 comprises 15 residues. The DNA for the CDR3 is TGTGCCACCAGTCCTACGGGTTCAGCAGGAAACACCATATATTTT. It yields the protein CATSPTGSAGNTIYF. The full variable domain, its missing parts supplied by reference TRBV15 and TRBJ1-3, is DAMVIQNPRYQVTQFGKPVTLSCSQTLNHNVMYWYQQKSSQAPKLLFHYYDKDFNNEADTPDNFQSRRPNTSFCFLDIRSPGLGDTAMYLCATSPTGSAGNTIYFGEGSWLTVV.

The chain employs TRBV2 and TRBJ1-1; D ambiguous. The CDR3 sequence is 11 residues long. Trimming removed 4 bases from V and 10 bases from J, with 10 bases in between. CDR1 and CDR2 from the germline V gene are SNHLY and FYNNEI. This CDR3 is CASSATWAAFF. Written as DNA, the CDR3 is TGTGCCAGCAGTGCGACCTGGGCAGCTTTCTTT.

The V call is TRBV29-1, the J call TRBJ1-3; D gene ambiguous. Trimming shortened V by 3 bases and J by 0 bases, and 6 bases separated the two germline ends. CDR3 length: 13 residues. From germline, CDR1 is SQVTM and CDR2 ANQGSEA. Written as DNA, the CDR3 is TGCAGCGTTGACAGCAGCTCTGGAAACACCATATATTTT. Translated, it gives CSVDSSSGNTIYF.

On this clone itself: This sample also contains other DNA sequences that code for the same CDR3. The V and J genes are TRBV30 and TRBJ1-5; 7 bases agree with TRBD1. The germline gives CDR1 GTSNPN, CDR2 SVGIG (reference sequence). This CDR3 has 14 amino acids. J gave up 2 bases and V 0 bases, and 1 base lay outside the gene matches. The CDR3 bases are TGTGCCTGGAGTGTCCAGGGGGGCAATCAGCCCCAGCATTTT. Amino acids: CAWSVQGGNQPQHF.

V and J are TRBV23-1 and TRBJ2-1; the match to TRBD1 covers 8 bases. TRBV23-1 is flagged as an ORF with uncertain function. V gave up 6 bases and J gave up 9 bases; unmatched junction bases: 10. This CDR3 spans 14 amino acids. CDR3: CASRNTQGACEQFF. DNA for the CDR3: TGCGCCAGCAGAAATACCCAGGGGGCTTGTGAGCAGTTCTTC.

Here the CDR3 reads CASSLPVQETQYF. The CDR3 DNA reads as TGCGCCAGCAGCTTGCCAGTACAAGAGACCCAGTACTTC. This sequence joins TRBV5-1 and TRBJ2-5; no clear D. Germline lookup yields CDR1 SGHRS and CDR2 YFSETQ. The CDR3 covers 13 residues. Trimming cost V 1 base and J 2 bases, with 6 bases left between them.